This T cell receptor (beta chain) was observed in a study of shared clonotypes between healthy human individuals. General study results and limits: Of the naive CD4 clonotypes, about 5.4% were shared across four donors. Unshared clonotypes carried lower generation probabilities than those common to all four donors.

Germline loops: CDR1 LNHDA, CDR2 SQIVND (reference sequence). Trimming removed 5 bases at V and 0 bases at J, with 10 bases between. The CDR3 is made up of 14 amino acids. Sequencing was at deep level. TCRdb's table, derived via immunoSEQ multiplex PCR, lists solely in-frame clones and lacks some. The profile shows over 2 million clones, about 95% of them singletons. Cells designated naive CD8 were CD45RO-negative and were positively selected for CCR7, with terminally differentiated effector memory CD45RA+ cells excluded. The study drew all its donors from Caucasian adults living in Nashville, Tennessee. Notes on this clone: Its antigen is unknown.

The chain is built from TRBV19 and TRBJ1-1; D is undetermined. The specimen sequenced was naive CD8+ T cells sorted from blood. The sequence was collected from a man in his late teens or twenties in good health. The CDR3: CASSFSHLNTEAFF. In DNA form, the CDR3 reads TGTGCCAGTAGTTTCAGTCACCTGAACACTGAAGCTTTCTTT.